These 32 T cell receptor beta chains share one sample of origin, sequenced in a study of shared clonotypes between healthy human individuals. Clones were sequenced by immunoSEQ multiplex PCR, and TCRdb holds only the in-frame ones, with some missing. The table records some 500,000 clones, 95% to 96% of them present only once. The sample comprised naive CD4+ T cells sorted from blood. The subset here: CD45RA+ positively selected. The receptors were sampled from a woman aged 25 to 39 in good health.

The rearrangement uses TRBV5-4 and TRBJ2-3, with 10 bases lining up with TRBD1. V lost 7 bases, J lost 1 base, and 0 bases stayed unmatched. The CDR3 runs 13 residues. Per germline, CDR1 SGHNT and CDR2 YYREEE (reference sequence). CDR3 nucleotide sequence: TGTGCCAGCGGGACAGGGGGCACAGATACGCAGTATTTT. It translates to CASGTGGTDTQYF.

The chain uses TRBV19 and TRBJ2-1; D assignment may be TRBD1 or TRBD2 (5 bases each). V was shortened by 6 bases and J by 2 bases, with 17 bases between the two germline ends. CDR3 size: 16 residues. Germline CDR1 is LNHDA and CDR2 is SQIVND (reference sequence). CDR3 DNA: TGTGCCAGTAGACTCATAGGGGACCGAGCCTACAATGAGCAGTTCTTC. This encodes CASRLIGDRAYNEQFF.

This chain links TRBV7-9 with TRBJ2-7; no clear D. V was trimmed by 1 base and J by 4 bases, leaving 11 bases between them. Per the germline V gene, CDR1 is SEHNR and CDR2 is FQNEAQ (reference sequence). CDR3 length: 14 residues. The CDR3 sequence: CASSLDSSRYEQYF. The CDR3, as DNA: TGTGCCAGCAGCTTAGACAGCTCCAGGTACGAGCAGTACTTC.

The chain has TRBV4-1 and TRBJ1-5, with a possible D match to TRBD1 (5 bases). The germline V and J ends were trimmed by 0 bases and 2 bases, with 17 bases remaining between them. The germline V gene encodes CDR1 MGHRA and CDR2 YSYEKL. The CDR3 is 18 residues long. CDR3 region: CASSQEGAGQKGNQPQHF. CDR3 nucleotide sequence: TGCGCCAGCAGCCAAGAAGGGGCAGGGCAAAAAGGCAATCAGCCCCAGCATTTT.

V usage is TRBV6-5 and J usage is TRBJ2-5; 9 bases are shared with TRBD1. This CDR3 region has 16 residues. The ends lost 4 bases at V and 5 bases at J; junction bases unmatched: 11. CDR1 is MNHEY, CDR2 SVGAGI, per germline. CDR3 nucleotide sequence: TGTGCCAGCAGTTCTCAAACTACCGGGACAGGGGAGACCCAGTACTTC. Encoded protein: CASSSQTTGTGETQYF.

This chain joins TRBV6-1 and TRBJ1-2; perhaps TRBD1 as D (6 bases). Per the germline V gene, CDR1 is MNHNS and CDR2 is SASEGT. V lost 2 bases to trimming and J lost 3 bases, with 13 bases between them. This CDR3 region has 15 residues. CDR3 DNA sequence: TGTGCCAGCAGTGAACCGGGACAAAACGACTATGGCTACACCTTC. Translating gives CASSEPGQNDYGYTF.

The chain combines TRBV28 with TRBJ1-1; no definite D call. The germline gives CDR1 MDHEN, CDR2 SYDVKM. This CDR3 spans 14 amino acids. Trimming took off 6 bases at V and 1 base at J, with 12 bases between the two ends. CDR3 amino acids: CASRIRIKNTEAFF. CDR3 bases: TGTGCCAGCAGAATCAGGATAAAGAACACTGAAGCTTTCTTT.

The rearrangement links TRBV30 to TRBJ2-3; 7 bases are shared with TRBD2. Germline V gene lookup returns CDR1 GTSNPN and CDR2 SVGIG (reference sequence). V lost 4 bases to trimming and J lost 2 bases; unmatched junction nucleotides: 3. The CDR3 is 13 residues long. CDR3 in DNA: TGTGCCTGGACTAGCGGAATCACAGATACGCAGTATTTT. Translating gives CAWTSGITDTQYF.

This chain links TRBV2 with TRBJ2-7, with no clear D. Germline lookup yields CDR1 SNHLY and CDR2 FYNNEI. Trimming cost V 4 bases and J 2 bases, with 15 bases left between them. The CDR3 spans 15 residues. DNA of the CDR3: TGTGCCAGCAGTGTCGGGCAGACAATAACCTACGAGCAGTACTTC. Its translation: CASSVGQTITYEQYF.

V is TRBV21-1 and J is TRBJ2-3; the D call of TRBD2 is as the table states it, not checked on the DNA. TRBV21-1 is termed a pseudogene. This CDR3 is 16 amino acids long. The CDR3 nucleotides read TGTGCCAGCAGCAGTTGGTGCCCTAGCATTTCAGATACGCAGTATTTT. It encodes CASSSWCPSISDTQYF.

This chain joins TRBV5-4 and TRBJ2-7; possibly TRBD1 or TRBD2 for D (5 bases each). CDR3 length equals 14 residues. V dropped 1 base and J dropped 5 bases, with 13 bases sitting between them. CDR1 and CDR2 from the germline V gene are SGHNT and YYREEE (reference sequence). This chain's CDR3 is CASSLQGVGNEQYF. CDR3 sequence (DNA): TGTGCCAGCAGCTTGCAGGGAGTGGGGAACGAGCAGTACTTC.

The V gene is TRBV30, the J gene TRBJ1-1; a weak D match, TRBD1 (5 bases). The V and J ends lost 2 bases and 1 base respectively, with 8 bases between them. The germline gives CDR1 GTSNPN, CDR2 SVGIG (reference sequence). This CDR3 is built from 13 residues. CDR3 protein: CAWSTGENTEAFF. CDR3 coding DNA: TGTGCCTGGAGTACGGGGGAGAACACTGAAGCTTTCTTT.

V is TRBV5-1 and J is TRBJ2-5, with 9 bases lining up with TRBD1. The germline V gene has CDR1 SGHRS and CDR2 YFSETQ. The CDR3 totals 17 residues. Trimming cost V 0 bases and J 2 bases; bases outside gene matches: 8. CDR3 protein: CASSLADRGTGQETQYF. The CDR3 DNA follows: TGCGCCAGCAGCTTGGCGGACAGGGGAACAGGTCAAGAGACCCAGTACTTC. The complete variable domain, with remaining parts taken from reference TRBV5-1 and TRBJ2-5, reads KAGVTQTPRYLIKTRGQQVTLSCSPISGHRSVSWYQQTPGQGLQFLFEYFSETQRNKGNFPGRFSGRQFSNSRSEMNVSTLELGDSALYLCASSLADRGTGQETQYFGPGTRLLVL.

This clone showed up just once. This sequence joins TRBV11-2 and TRBJ2-7; a possible D gene is TRBD2 (6 bases). The CDR3 loop spans 16 amino acids. The V end lost 1 base, the J end lost 4 bases, and 17 bases lay between the germline ends. The germline V gene encodes CDR1 SGHAT and CDR2 FQNNGV. The CDR3, as DNA: TGTGCCAGCAGCTTAGTTGGGCGGACCCGGGGGTACGAGCAGTACTTC. Residues: CASSLVGRTRGYEQYF.

The V call is TRBV29-1, the J call TRBJ1-2; 11 positions agree with TRBD1. The CDR3 sequence is 15 residues long. CDR1 and CDR2 (germline): SQVTM, ANQGSEA. Trimming removed 4 bases from V and 2 bases from J; junction bases left unmatched: 6. The CDR3 DNA reads as TGCAGCGTTGCTCGGACAGGGGGCGCCAACTATGGCTACACCTTC. Protein sequence: CSVARTGGANYGYTF.

The chain links TRBV2 to TRBJ2-3; 9 bases fit TRBD2. The CDR3 totals 15 residues. V shed 7 bases, J shed 7 bases, and the junction held 12 bases outside the gene matches. From germline, CDR1 is SNHLY and CDR2 FYNNEI. The CDR3, as DNA: TGTGCCAGCACCGAGGCGGGAGGGCCTAGGAATACGCAGTATTTT. It specifies CASTEAGGPRNTQYF.

This chain uses TRBV9 with TRBJ2-2; D ambiguous. The germline gives CDR1 SGDLS, CDR2 YYNGEE. This CDR3 contains 15 residues. The V end lost 0 bases, the J end lost 4 bases, and 10 bases lay between the germline ends. CDR3 nucleotides: TGTGCCAGCAGCGTAGATCTTGGTCGCACCGGGGAGCTGTTTTTT. It codes for CASSVDLGRTGELFF.

The chain combines TRBV18 with TRBJ1-4; no reliable D call. The germline V gene encodes CDR1 KGHSH and CDR2 LQKENI. The ends were cut back, 1 base at V and 8 bases at J, with 8 bases in the middle. The CDR3 is made up of 13 amino acids. This chain's CDR3 is CASSPRREEKLFF. The CDR3 region has the DNA TGTGCCAGCTCACCACGGCGGGAGGAAAAACTGTTTTTT.

This chain uses TRBV27 with TRBJ1-1; unclear D gene. V was trimmed by 0 bases and J by 11 bases, leaving 16 bases between them. Germline loops: CDR1 MNHEY, CDR2 SMNVEV (reference sequence). There are 14 residues in the CDR3. Here the CDR3 reads CASSLSWAAPNAFF. CDR3 nucleotides: TGTGCCAGCAGTTTATCATGGGCGGCCCCGAATGCTTTCTTT.

The chain recombines TRBV6-6 with TRBJ1-5; 7 bases map to TRBD1. CDR3 length: 16 residues. V dropped 2 bases and J dropped 2; count of bases not matched to a gene: 6. Germline V CDR1 and CDR2: MNHNY, SVGAGI (reference sequence). Here the CDR3 reads CASSYRQGSGNQPQHF. CDR3 in DNA: TGTGCCAGCAGTTACCGACAGGGTTCCGGCAATCAGCCCCAGCATTTT.

V gene TRBV5-1 combines with J gene TRBJ2-7; 9 positions agree with TRBD1. V lost 4 bases to trimming and J lost 3 bases; unmatched junction nucleotides: 11. This CDR3 is 16 amino acids long. The germline V gene has CDR1 SGHRS and CDR2 YFSETQ. The CDR3 nucleotides are TGCGCCAGCAGCAGTTGGCCACAGGGGGCTTACTACGAGCAGTACTTC. Its translation: CASSSWPQGAYYEQYF.

This chain links TRBV6-1 with TRBJ2-5, with TRBD2 matching over 15 bases. The CDR3 has 15 amino acids. V lost 3 bases and J lost 7; bases outside the gene matches: 3. The V gene's germline CDR1 is MNHNS and CDR2 SASEGT. In nucleotides, the CDR3 is TGTGCCAGCAGTGAGGGGACTAGCGGGGGGAGGACCCAGTACTTC. Amino acid sequence: CASSEGTSGGRTQYF.

DNA for the CDR3: TGTGCCAGCAAAAAGGAGGGGATGGACTACGAGCAGTACTTC. Protein: CASKKEGMDYEQYF. The chain couples TRBV2 to TRBJ2-7; TRBD2 might be the D (6 bases). From germline, CDR1 is SNHLY and CDR2 FYNNEI. V dropped 7 bases and J dropped 3 bases, with 16 bases sitting between them. The CDR3 is made up of 14 amino acids. Full variable domain (outside the CDR3, taken from reference TRBV2 and TRBJ2-7): EPEVTQTPSHQVTQMGQEVILRCVPISNHLYFYWYRQILGQKVEFLVSFYNNEISEKSEIFDDQFSVERPDGSNFTLKIRSTKLEDSAMYFCASKKEGMDYEQYFGPGTRLTVT.

This chain connects TRBV7-9 to TRBJ1-1, with unresolved D. CDR3 length: 14 amino acids. V gave up 5 bases and J gave up 1 base, with 11 bases separating them. The V gene's germline CDR1 is SEHNR and CDR2 FQNEAQ (reference sequence). The CDR3 loop is CASSASERNTEAFF. Here the CDR3 DNA reads TGTGCCAGCAGCGCCTCCGAGAGGAACACTGAAGCTTTCTTT.

The rearrangement links TRBV20-1 to TRBJ2-7; 10 positions agree with TRBD2. From germline, CDR1 is DFQATT and CDR2 SNEGSKA (reference sequence). CDR3 length equals 11 residues. CDR3 residues: CQAGGSYEQYF. CDR3 bases: TGCCAAGCGGGAGGGTCCTACGAGCAGTACTTC.

This chain links TRBV7-2 with TRBJ2-7; D ambiguous. The CDR3 length is 13 residues. Germline CDR1 reads SGHTA; CDR2 reads FQGNSA. Trimming took 3 bases from V and 1 from J, leaving 7 bases between them. The CDR3 reads CASSFGPSYEQYF. CDR3 nucleotides: TGTGCCAGCAGCTTTGGGCCATCCTACGAGCAGTACTTC.

This sequence joins TRBV29-1 and TRBJ1-1; tentatively, D is TRBD1 (5 bases). Germline CDR1 SQVTM, CDR2 ANQGSEA. Trimming left V 6 bases short and J 5 bases short, with 16 bases between. The CDR3 sequence is 13 residues long. The CDR3 DNA follows: TGCAGCGTGCTCCAGGGATACGGGACTGAAGCTTTCTTT. Amino acid sequence: CSVLQGYGTEAFF.

V gene TRBV18 combines with J gene TRBJ1-3; D is undetermined. The germline gives CDR1 KGHSH, CDR2 LQKENI. Trimming took off 2 bases at V and 0 bases at J, with 8 bases between the two ends. This CDR3 contains 15 residues. The CDR3 protein is CASSPADTSGNTIYF. For the CDR3, the DNA is TGTGCCAGCTCACCAGCAGACACCTCTGGAAACACCATATATTTT.

V and J are TRBV25-1 and TRBJ2-1, with TRBD2 matching 10 bases. The CDR3 extends over 18 amino acids. V shed 6 bases, J shed 0 bases, and the junction held 11 bases outside the gene matches. Germline V gene lookup returns CDR1 MGHDK and CDR2 SYGVNS. The CDR3: CASRGALAGASSYNEQFF. The CDR3 DNA follows: TGTGCCAGCAGGGGGGCTCTAGCGGGAGCAAGCTCCTACAATGAGCAGTTCTTC.

The gene calls are TRBV6-5 and TRBJ2-7; TRBD2 matches at 10 bases. This CDR3 comprises 15 residues. V trimming: 5 bases; J trimming: 2 bases; junction bases outside the gene matches: 6. CDR1 is MNHEY and CDR2 is SVGAGI in the germline V gene. This CDR3 is CASSAPGLATYEQYF. The CDR3 coding sequence is TGTGCCAGCAGTGCACCGGGACTAGCGACCTACGAGCAGTACTTC.

The V call is TRBV5-1, the J call TRBJ2-5; 10 nucleotides match TRBD1. Germline V gene lookup returns CDR1 SGHRS and CDR2 YFSETQ. The CDR3 spans 16 residues. Trimming removed 6 bases from V and 4 bases from J; junction bases left unmatched: 12. The CDR3: CASTHRTGGPGETQYF. As DNA, the CDR3 is TGCGCCAGCACCCACCGGACAGGGGGACCCGGAGAGACCCAGTACTTC.

With regard to this clone: The sample carries other DNA sequences with the same CDR3. J is TRBJ2-5 and V is TRBV28; 9 bases line up with TRBD1. CDR3 size: 14 residues. CDR1 MDHEN and CDR2 SYDVKM come from the germline V gene. The V and J ends lost 4 bases and 4 bases, in that order; junction bases with no gene match: 4. This chain's CDR3 is CASSSGQGRETQYF. The CDR3 coding sequence is TGTGCCAGCAGTTCCGGACAGGGGAGAGAGACCCAGTACTTC.